This TCR beta chain was sequenced during a study of spatial heterogeneity in lung cancer. Study details: Patients with untreated early-stage non-small cell lung cancer, numbering 72, were the donors. Fewer alpha-chain than beta-chain sequences were consistently detected. Study-level results: There were more appearances of ubiquitous expanded tumor TCRs in blood at resection than at follow-up.

Between the trimmed V and J ends, which lost 3 bases and 2 bases, there was a span of 16 bases. Germline CDR1 reads SGHRS; CDR2 reads YFSETQ. This CDR3 is 16 amino acids long. This clonotype was detected ten times or more. The antigen is not known. Every molecule of TCR cDNA had its own unique molecular identifier. Each CDR3 protein gets one entry after TCRdb re-called the 5' RACE reads with MiXCR. The sample yields approximately 56,000 distinct CDR3 sequences, roughly 7.4% seen once. The time point was: blood at routine non-recurrence follow-up after resection. Unsorted tumor, nontumor lung tissue or cryopreserved PBMC supplied the whole RNA.

The chain has TRBV5-1 and TRBJ2-3; D is ambiguous. This TCR came from a female donor with early-stage non-small cell lung cancer. The sequences come from PBMCs, collected at follow-up. Written as DNA, the CDR3 is TGCGCCAGCAGCTCGTCCCCCAGGACCAACACAGATACGCAGTATTTT. Encoded protein: CASSSSPRTNTDTQYF.